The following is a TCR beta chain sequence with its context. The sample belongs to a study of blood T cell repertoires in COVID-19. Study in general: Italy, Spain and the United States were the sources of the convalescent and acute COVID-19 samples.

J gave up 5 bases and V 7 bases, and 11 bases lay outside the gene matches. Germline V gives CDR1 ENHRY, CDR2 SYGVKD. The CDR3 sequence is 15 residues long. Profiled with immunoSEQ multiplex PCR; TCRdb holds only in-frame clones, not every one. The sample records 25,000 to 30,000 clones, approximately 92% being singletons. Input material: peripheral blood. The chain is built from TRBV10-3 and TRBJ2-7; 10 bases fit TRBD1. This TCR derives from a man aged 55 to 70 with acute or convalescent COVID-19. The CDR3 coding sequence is TGTGCCATCACTGACCGGGACAGGGGTTTCCACGAGCAGTACTTC. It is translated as CAITDRDRGFHEQYF.